The clone carrying this T cell receptor (beta chain) came up a few times. CDR1 and CDR2 (germline): SGDLS, YYNGEE. The CDR3 is made up of 13 amino acids. The data originate from a study of blood T cells in healthy people across ages. A second roughly 6 to 11 cycle PCR used barcoded and J-beta primers. One entry per CDR3 protein results from TCRdb running MiXCR on the 5' RACE reads. Of just under 550,000 distinct CDR3 sequences in the sample, approximately 25% were seen once. This same sample was also part of a study on T cells of mothers and their children.

The sample was blood. This clonotype was obtained from a boy between 10 and 17 years old in good health. The V gene is TRBV9, the J gene TRBJ2-5; D not certain. The assigned J gene may be wrong: the sequence end matches TRBJ2-7 better. The CDR3 sequence: CASSVGQTYEQYF. CDR3 bases: TGTGCCAGCAGCGTAGGCCAGACCTACGAGCAGTACTTC.